This TCR beta chain comes out of a study of chemoradiotherapy in HPV16-positive cancers. Study details: Functional T-cell assays on a couple of HPV16-positive patients' cells defined candidate HPV-specific clones and common TCR motifs. General observations from the study: Non-HPV-specific T cells did not expand in tumors during treatment, whereas candidate HPV-specific clones and E7-related motifs did. The functional HPV-specific definition rests on just a couple of HPV16-positive patients.

Over chemoradiotherapy, repertoires were sampled more than once. The ends were cut back, 10 bases at V and 0 bases at J, with 13 bases in the middle. The CDR3 has 15 amino acids. Germline V gene data show CDR1 as SEHNR and CDR2 as FQNEAQ (reference sequence). The data were produced by immunoSEQ multiplex PCR, yet TCRdb's version contains in-frame clones alone and is incomplete. The table shows about 15,000 clones, with 70% to 90% occurring only once. This clone was seen a handful of times. Its specificity is not known. The source is a human donor with HPV-associated anogenital cancer. Sequenced here: blood, sampled from a patient who underwent chemoradiotherapy. The chain uses TRBV7-9 and TRBJ2-6; D may correspond to TRBD1 or TRBD2 (5 bases each). CDR3 protein: CATPGAFSGANVLTF. CDR3 coding DNA: TGTGCCACCCCCGGGGCGTTCTCTGGGGCCAACGTCCTGACTTTC.